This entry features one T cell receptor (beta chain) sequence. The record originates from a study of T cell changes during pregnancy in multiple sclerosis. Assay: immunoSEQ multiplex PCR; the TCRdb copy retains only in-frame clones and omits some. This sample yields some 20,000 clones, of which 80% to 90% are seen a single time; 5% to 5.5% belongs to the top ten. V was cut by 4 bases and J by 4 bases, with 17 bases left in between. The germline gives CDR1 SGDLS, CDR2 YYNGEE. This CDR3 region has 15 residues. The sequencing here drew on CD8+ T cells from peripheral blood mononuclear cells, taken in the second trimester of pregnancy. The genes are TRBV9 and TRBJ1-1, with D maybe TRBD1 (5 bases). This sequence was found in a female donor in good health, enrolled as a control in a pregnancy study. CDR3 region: CASSPTAGRSTEAFF. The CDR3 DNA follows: TGTGCCAGCAGCCCGACGGCAGGGAGGTCCACTGAAGCTTTCTTT.